This section outlines one T cell receptor (beta chain) sequence together with its context. The sample comes from a study of CD8 T cells in Susac syndrome. CDR1 and CDR2 from the germline V gene are MNHNS and SASEGT. The CDR3 sequence is 15 residues long. Unmatched junction bases numbered 0, after V lost 2 bases and J lost 0 bases. An input of about 0.5 to 1 ug of RNA was subjected to reverse transcription using random hexamers. MiXCR was run by TCRdb on the immunoSEQ multiplex PCR reads, yielding one entry per CDR3 protein. The data hold about 80,000 distinct CDR3 sequences, with about 93% observed a single time.

Sample: CD8+ T cells from PBMCs. The chain is built from TRBV6-1 and TRBJ2-5, with 10 bases fitting TRBD2. This receptor was taken from a human donor in good health. CDR3 in amino acids: CASSELAGDQETQYF. As DNA, the CDR3 is TGTGCCAGCAGTGAACTAGCGGGGGACCAAGAGACCCAGTACTTC.